Below, one T cell receptor beta chain is given with its context. Its antigen remains undetermined. No much larger clone is present one base from it, and per-base qualities are unavailable. This record belongs to a study of blood T cell repertoires in COVID-19 (dated by TCRdb to 2018 to 2020). Study-wide context: Collaborator samples came from the United States, Italy and Spain and covered acute and convalescent phases of COVID-19. Where available, HLA class I and class II types were obtained from metadata supplied by the sample provider rather than from assay-based typing. Samples came from the ongoing ImmuneRACE study (first 160 participants) plus 1,254 subjects from 6 global collaborators. The prospective study material was composed of cDNA or gDNA derived from T cells, B-cell-depleted T cells, or PBMCs. The dataset comprised deeply sampled blood TCRbeta repertoires from subjects exposed to, actively infected with, or recovered from COVID-19. A freely available public database, intended as a resource for researchers studying the immune response to SARS-CoV-2, is where the repertoires were released. The sample metadata nearly always contained a de-identified subject ID, COVID-19 status, age in years and sex. Study-level results and caveats: The quantity of clinical and demographic metadata differed by source and by participant and was supplied without curation.

Deletion took 0 bases off V and 0 bases off J, with a span of 15 bases between the germline ends. From cysteine to phenylalanine, the CDR3 is 17 amino acids long. Here the CDR3 DNA is all that survives: 51 bases in frame from base 1. From the germline V gene (reference sequence), CDR1 is LNHDA and CDR2 is SQIVND. In the prospective study, participants were about 18 to 95 years old, resided in about two dozen geographic areas of the United States, and were enrolled through a virtual design. Cohort assignment in the prospective study relied on participant-reported clinical history from a screening survey and a study questionnaire. Mobile phlebotomists in the prospective study collected whole blood, serum and a nasopharyngeal or oropharyngeal swab from every participant. Participants in the prospective study had the option to provide additional blood draws and questionnaires over an approximately 2-month period. Prospective study blood samples were shipped either frozen or at room temperature before DNA extraction.

The immunoSEQ Assay, a bias-controlled multiplex PCR, was used to amplify TCRbeta CDR3 regions from genomic DNA. The paper's processing steps were these. The number of nucleated cells in each sample was estimated from the amplification of reference gene primers within the assay. To quantify the absolute abundance of each unique TCRbeta CDR3 rearrangement, sequence reads were collapsed and filtered. For each sample, productive Simpson clonality was calculated by taking the square root of Simpson's diversity index across productive rearrangements. Drawn from immuneACCESS, this table holds only the in-frame rearrangements with V and J called that TCRdb kept. Clones are partly lost; checked studies trace under half to an unresolved V gene and leave the rest unexplained. The DNA gave D and trimming, while V, J and clone size come from that table. This sample is represented by a few hundred thousand clones; around 88% of them were singletons. Clones ranked in the top ten supply about 2.5% of the sample.

The source of this sequence is a woman aged 40-49 years with acute COVID-19. The source material was PBMCs or T cells enriched from blood (not recorded which). The V and J genes are TRBV19 and TRBJ2-7, with the D gene uncertain. The CDR3 protein: CASSIDVWATSSYEQYF. The base sequence is TGTGCCAGTAGTATAGATGTCTGGGCAACCAGCTCCTACGAGCAGTACTTC. Beyond the CDR3, the reference TRBV19 and TRBJ2-7 genes provide the residues; the full variable domain reads: DGGITQSPKYLFRKEGQNVTLSCEQNLNHDAMYWYRQDPGQGLRLIYYSQIVNDFQKGDIAEGYSVSREKKESFPLTVTSAQKNPTAFYLCASSIDVWATSSYEQYFGPGTRLTVT.